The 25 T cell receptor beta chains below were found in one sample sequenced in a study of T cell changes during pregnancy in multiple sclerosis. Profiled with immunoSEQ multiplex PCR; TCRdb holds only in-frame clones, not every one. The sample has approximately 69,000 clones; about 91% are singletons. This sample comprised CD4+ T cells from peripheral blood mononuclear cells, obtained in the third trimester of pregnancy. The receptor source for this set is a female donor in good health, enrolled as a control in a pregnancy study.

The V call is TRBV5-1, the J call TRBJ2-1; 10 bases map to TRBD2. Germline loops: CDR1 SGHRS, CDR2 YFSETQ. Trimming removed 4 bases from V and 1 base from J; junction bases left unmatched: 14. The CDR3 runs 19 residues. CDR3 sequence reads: CASSPTLTSGRVSYNEQFF. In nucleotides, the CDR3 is TGCGCCAGCAGCCCCACCCTGACTAGCGGGCGGGTGTCCTACAATGAGCAGTTCTTC.

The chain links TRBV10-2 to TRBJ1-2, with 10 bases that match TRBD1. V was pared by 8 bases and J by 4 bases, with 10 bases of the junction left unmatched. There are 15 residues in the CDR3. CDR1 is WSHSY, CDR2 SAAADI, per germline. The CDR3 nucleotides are TGCGCCAGCTCACAAGACAGGGGGCGAGGCTATGGCTACACCTTC. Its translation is CASSQDRGRGYGYTF.

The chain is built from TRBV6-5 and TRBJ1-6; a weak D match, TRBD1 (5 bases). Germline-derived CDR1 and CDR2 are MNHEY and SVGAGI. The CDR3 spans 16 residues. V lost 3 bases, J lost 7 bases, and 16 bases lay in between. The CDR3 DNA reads TGTGCCAGCAGTTATAACTCAGGGCTACGGAATTCACCCCTCCACTTT. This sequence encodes CASSYNSGLRNSPLHF.

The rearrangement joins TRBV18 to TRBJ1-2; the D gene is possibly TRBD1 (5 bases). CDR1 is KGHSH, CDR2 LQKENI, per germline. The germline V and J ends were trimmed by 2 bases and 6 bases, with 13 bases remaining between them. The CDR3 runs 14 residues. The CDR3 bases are TGTGCCAGCTCACCATCCCCAGGGATCAATGGCTACACCTTC. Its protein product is CASSPSPGINGYTF.

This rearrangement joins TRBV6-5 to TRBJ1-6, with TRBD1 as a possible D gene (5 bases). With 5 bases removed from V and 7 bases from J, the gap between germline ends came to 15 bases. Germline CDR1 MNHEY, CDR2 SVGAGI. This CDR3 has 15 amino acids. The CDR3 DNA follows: TGTGCCAGCAGTATATGGGGCGCGAAGAATTCACCCCTCCACTTT. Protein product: CASSIWGAKNSPLHF.

Here the CDR3 reads CASSDGGGADEQFF. CDR3 nucleotides: TGTGCCAGCAGTGACGGCGGGGGGGCCGATGAGCAGTTCTTC. This rearrangement joins TRBV6-1 to TRBJ2-1; 9 positions match TRBD2. CDR3 length: 14 residues. V shed 3 bases, J shed 8 bases, and the junction held 5 bases outside the gene matches. From germline, CDR1 is MNHNS and CDR2 SASEGT.

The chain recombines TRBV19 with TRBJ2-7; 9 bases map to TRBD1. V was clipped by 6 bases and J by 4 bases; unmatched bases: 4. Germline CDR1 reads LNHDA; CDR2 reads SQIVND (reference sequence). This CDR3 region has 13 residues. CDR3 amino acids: CASRGQGIYEQYF. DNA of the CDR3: TGTGCCAGTAGGGGACAGGGAATTTACGAGCAGTACTTC.

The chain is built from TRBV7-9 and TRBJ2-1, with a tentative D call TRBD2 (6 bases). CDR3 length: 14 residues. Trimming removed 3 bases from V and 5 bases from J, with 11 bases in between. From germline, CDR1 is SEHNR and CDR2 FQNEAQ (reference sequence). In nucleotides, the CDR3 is TGTGCCAGCAGCTTTGGGACTCCCGACAATGAGCAGTTCTTC. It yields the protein CASSFGTPDNEQFF.

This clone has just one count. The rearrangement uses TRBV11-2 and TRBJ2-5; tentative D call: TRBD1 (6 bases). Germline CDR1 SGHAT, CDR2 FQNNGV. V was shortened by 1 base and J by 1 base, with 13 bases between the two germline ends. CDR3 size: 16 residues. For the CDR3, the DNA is TGTGCCAGCAGCTTAGTTCTCGGGACACTCCAAGAGACCCAGTACTTC. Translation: CASSLVLGTLQETQYF.

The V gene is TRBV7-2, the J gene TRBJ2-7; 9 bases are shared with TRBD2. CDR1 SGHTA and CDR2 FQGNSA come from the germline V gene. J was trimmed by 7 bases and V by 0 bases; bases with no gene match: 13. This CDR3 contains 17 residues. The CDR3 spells CASSLAPVAGVTKEQYF. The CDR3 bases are TGTGCCAGCAGCTTAGCGCCAGTAGCGGGGGTTACGAAGGAGCAGTACTTC. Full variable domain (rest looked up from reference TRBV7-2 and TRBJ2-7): GAGVSQSPSNKVTEKGKDVELRCDPISGHTALYWYRQSLGQGLEFLIYFQGNSAPDKSGLPSDRFSAERTGGSVSTLTIQRTQQEDSAVYLCASSLAPVAGVTKEQYFGPGTRLTVT.

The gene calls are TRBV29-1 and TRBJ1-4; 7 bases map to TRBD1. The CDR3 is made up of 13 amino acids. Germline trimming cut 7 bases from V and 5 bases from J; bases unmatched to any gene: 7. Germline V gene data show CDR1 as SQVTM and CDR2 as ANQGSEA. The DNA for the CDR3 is TGCAGCGCCATCGGGACAGAGAATGAAAAACTGTTTTTT. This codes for CSAIGTENEKLFF.

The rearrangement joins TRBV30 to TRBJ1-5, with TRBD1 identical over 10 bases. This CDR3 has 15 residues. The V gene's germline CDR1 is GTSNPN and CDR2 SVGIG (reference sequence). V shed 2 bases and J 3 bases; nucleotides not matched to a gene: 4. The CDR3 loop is CAWSSGQGLNQPQHF. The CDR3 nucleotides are TGTGCCTGGAGTTCGGGACAGGGGCTCAATCAGCCCCAGCATTTT. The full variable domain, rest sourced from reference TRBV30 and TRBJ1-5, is SQTIHQWPATLVQPVGSPLSLECTVEGTSNPNLYWYRQAAGRGLQLLFYSVGIGQISSEVPQNLSASRPQDRQFILSSKKLLLSDSGFYLCAWSSGQGLNQPQHFGDGTRLSIL.

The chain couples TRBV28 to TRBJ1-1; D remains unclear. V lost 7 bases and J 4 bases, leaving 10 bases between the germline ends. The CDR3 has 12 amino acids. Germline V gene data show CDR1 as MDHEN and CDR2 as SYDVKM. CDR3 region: CASTVRGTEAFF. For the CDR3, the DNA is TGTGCCAGCACCGTCAGAGGCACTGAAGCTTTCTTT.

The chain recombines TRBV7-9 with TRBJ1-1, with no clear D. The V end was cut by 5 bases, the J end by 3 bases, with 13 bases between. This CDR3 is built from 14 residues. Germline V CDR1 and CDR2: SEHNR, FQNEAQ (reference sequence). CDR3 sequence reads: CASSIRGTDTEAFF. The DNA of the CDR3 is TGTGCCAGCAGCATAAGAGGTACGGACACTGAAGCTTTCTTT.

CDR3 sequence (DNA): TGTGCCAGCAGCTCAAAGAGCGGGGGGGCGAAGACCCAGTACTTC. This sequence encodes CASSSKSGGAKTQYF. The genes are TRBV7-2 and TRBJ2-5; 10 nucleotides align to TRBD2. V gave up 4 bases and J gave up 6 bases; unmatched junction bases: 8. The germline gives CDR1 SGHTA, CDR2 FQGNSA. CDR3 length: 15 amino acids.

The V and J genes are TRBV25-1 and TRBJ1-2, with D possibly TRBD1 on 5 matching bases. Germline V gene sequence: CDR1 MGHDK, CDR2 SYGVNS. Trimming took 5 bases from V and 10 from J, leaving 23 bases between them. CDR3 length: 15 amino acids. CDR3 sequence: CASSSQRFGTFDYTF. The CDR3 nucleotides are TGTGCCAGCAGTTCACAACGTTTTGGGACTTTCGACTACACCTTC.

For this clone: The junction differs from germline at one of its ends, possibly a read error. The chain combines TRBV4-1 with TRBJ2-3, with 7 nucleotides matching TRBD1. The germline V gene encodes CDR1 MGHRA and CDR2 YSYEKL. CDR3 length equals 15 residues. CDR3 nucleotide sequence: TGCGCCAGCAGACAAGGGCAGGGGGATTCAGATACGCAGTATTTT. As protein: CASRQGQGDSDTQYF.

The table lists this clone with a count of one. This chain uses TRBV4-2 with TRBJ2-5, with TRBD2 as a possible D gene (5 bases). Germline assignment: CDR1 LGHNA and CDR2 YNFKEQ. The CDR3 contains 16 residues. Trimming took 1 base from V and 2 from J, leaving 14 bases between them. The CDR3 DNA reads TGTGCCAGCAGCCAAGGTAGTCTCCAGCGGCAAGAGACCCAGTACTTC. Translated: CASSQGSLQRQETQYF.

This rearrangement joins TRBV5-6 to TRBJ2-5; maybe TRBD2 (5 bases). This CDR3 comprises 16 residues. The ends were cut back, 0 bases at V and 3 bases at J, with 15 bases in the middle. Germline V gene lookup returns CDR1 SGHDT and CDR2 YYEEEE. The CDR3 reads CASSLARRGWEETQYF. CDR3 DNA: TGTGCCAGCAGCTTGGCCCGTCGGGGATGGGAAGAGACCCAGTACTTC.

The chain's CDR3 is CASSLVSGGSTGELFF. CDR3 nucleotide sequence: TGCGCCAGCAGCCTAGTAAGCGGGGGCAGCACCGGGGAGCTGTTTTTT. This sequence joins TRBV4-3 and TRBJ2-2; TRBD2 aligns across 8 bases. This CDR3 region has 16 residues. The junction had 8 bases not matched to a gene; V was cut back by 4 bases and J by 4 bases. Per the germline V gene, CDR1 is LGHNA and CDR2 is YSLEER.

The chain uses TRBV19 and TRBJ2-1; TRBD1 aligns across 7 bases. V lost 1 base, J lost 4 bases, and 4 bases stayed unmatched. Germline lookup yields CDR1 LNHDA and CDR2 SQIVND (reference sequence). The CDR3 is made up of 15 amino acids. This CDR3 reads CASSIAGQSYNEQFF. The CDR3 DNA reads TGTGCCAGTAGTATAGCGGGACAGAGTTACAATGAGCAGTTCTTC.

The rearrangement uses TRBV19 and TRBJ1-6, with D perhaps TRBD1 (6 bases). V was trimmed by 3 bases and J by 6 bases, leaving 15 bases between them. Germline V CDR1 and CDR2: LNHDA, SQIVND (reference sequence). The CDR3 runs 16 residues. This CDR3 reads CASSMGRWTVNSPLHF. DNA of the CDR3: TGTGCCAGTAGTATGGGAAGGTGGACAGTTAATTCACCCCTCCACTTT. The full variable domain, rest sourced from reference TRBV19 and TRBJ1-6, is DGGITQSPKYLFRKEGQNVTLSCEQNLNHDAMYWYRQDPGQGLRLIYYSQIVNDFQKGDIAEGYSVSREKKESFPLTVTSAQKNPTAFYLCASSMGRWTVNSPLHFGNGTRLTVT.

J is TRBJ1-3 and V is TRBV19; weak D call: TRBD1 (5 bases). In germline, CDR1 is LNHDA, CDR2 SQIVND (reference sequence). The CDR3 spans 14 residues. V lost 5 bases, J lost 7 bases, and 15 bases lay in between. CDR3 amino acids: CASSSGDWSNTIYF. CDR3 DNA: TGTGCCAGTAGTTCCGGGGACTGGAGTAACACCATATATTTT.

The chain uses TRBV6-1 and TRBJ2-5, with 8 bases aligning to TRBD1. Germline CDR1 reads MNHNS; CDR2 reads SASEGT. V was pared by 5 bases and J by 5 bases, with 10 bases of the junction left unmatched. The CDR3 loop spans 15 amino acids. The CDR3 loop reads CASSTTQGVGETQYF. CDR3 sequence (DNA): TGTGCCAGCAGTACCACACAGGGGGTTGGGGAGACCCAGTACTTC.

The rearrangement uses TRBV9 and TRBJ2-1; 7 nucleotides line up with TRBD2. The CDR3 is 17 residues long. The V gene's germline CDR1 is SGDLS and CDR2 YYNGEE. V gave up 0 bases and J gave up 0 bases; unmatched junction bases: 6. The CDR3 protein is CASSVVGGLYSYNEQFF. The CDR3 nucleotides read TGTGCCAGCAGCGTAGTTGGGGGACTATACTCCTACAATGAGCAGTTCTTC.